By share of the sample, the clone carrying this TCR beta chain is medium-sized. The identical CDR3 is also encoded by other nucleotide sequences in the sample. The data derive from a study of blood T cell repertoires in COVID-19. Only in-frame clones appear in the TCRdb table, and some are missing; sequencing was by immunoSEQ multiplex PCR. The table shows roughly 60,000 clones, with roughly 82% occurring only once. The germline gives CDR1 SGDLS, CDR2 YYNGEE. The CDR3 extends over 16 amino acids. The trim removed 2 bases at V and 1 base at J, leaving 5 bases unmatched. This chain joins TRBV9 and TRBJ2-7; 11 positions agree with TRBD2. The clonotype comes from a woman in her sixties or seventies with acute or convalescent COVID-19. The specimen sequenced was peripheral blood. CDR3 coding DNA: TGTGCCAGCAGCGTTTCGGGACTAGCGGCATCCTACGAGCAGTACTTC. Residues: CASSVSGLAASYEQYF.